These 20 T cell receptor beta chains were sequenced from one sample in a study of T cell responses to AZD1222 COVID-19 vaccine. Only in-frame clones appear in the TCRdb table, and some are missing; sequencing was by immunoSEQ multiplex PCR. The data hold over 8,000 clones, with roughly 90% observed a single time. The material was peripheral blood, obtained 28 days after the second AZD1222 dose. All receptors come from an adult who received the AZD1222 COVID-19 vaccine.

The CDR3 spells CASSLPLVADPRGGELFF. Here the CDR3 DNA reads TGTGCCAGCAGCTTGCCGCTAGTAGCGGACCCGAGGGGCGGGGAGCTGTTTTTT. The chain is built from TRBV5-6 and TRBJ2-2; D possibly corresponds to TRBD2 (6 bases). With 1 base removed from V and 7 bases from J, the gap between germline ends came to 23 bases. This CDR3 region has 18 residues. CDR1 and CDR2 (germline): SGHDT, YYEEEE.

V and J are TRBV28 and TRBJ2-7; D not certain. The CDR3 has 13 residues. V was clipped by 4 bases and J by 1 base, with 8 bases between them. CDR1 MDHEN and CDR2 SYDVKM come from the germline V gene. CDR3 in DNA: TGTGCCAGCAGTTCGGGTGGATCCTACGAGCAGTACTTC. Translated, it gives CASSSGGSYEQYF.

The genes are TRBV9 and TRBJ2-1; the D gene is possibly TRBD1 (7 bases). The germline CDR1 and CDR2 sequences are SGDLS and YYNGEE. V was trimmed by 0 bases and J by 7 bases, leaving 26 bases between them. The CDR3 contains 19 residues. The CDR3 here is CASSVGLIRGGYGRNEQFF. The CDR3 DNA sequence: TGTGCCAGCAGCGTAGGCTTAATTAGAGGGGGCTATGGGAGGAATGAGCAGTTCTTC.

This clone was recorded a few times. The rearrangement uses TRBV6-4 and TRBJ1-6; unclear D gene. This CDR3 is built from 14 residues. Germline lookup yields CDR1 MRHNA and CDR2 SNTAGT. Between the trimmed V and J ends, which lost 4 bases and 7 bases, there was a span of 11 bases. The CDR3 sequence: CASSVRAENSPLHF. CDR3 bases: TGTGCCAGCAGTGTGCGGGCGGAGAATTCACCCCTCCACTTT.

This clone appeared a single time. V usage is TRBV5-1 and J usage is TRBJ2-3, with TRBD2 identical over 8 bases. CDR1 is SGHRS, CDR2 YFSETQ, per germline. With V trimmed by 2 bases and J by 0 bases, 5 bases remained unmatched. The CDR3 runs to 16 residues. In DNA form, the CDR3 reads TGCGCCAGCAGCTTTGGGCGGGGGGTTAGCACAGATACGCAGTATTTT. Amino acid sequence: CASSFGRGVSTDTQYF.

The rearrangement joins TRBV6-5 to TRBJ2-5; D gene uncertain. CDR1 MNHEY and CDR2 SVGAGI come from the germline V gene. Between the trimmed V and J ends, which lost 2 bases and 2 bases, there was a span of 9 bases. This CDR3 comprises 14 residues. CDR3 DNA sequence: TGTGCCAGCAGTTACCGGGCCCCTCAAGAGACCCAGTACTTC. Its protein is CASSYRAPQETQYF.

This clone was observed a few times. J is TRBJ1-1 and V is TRBV9; unclear D gene. This CDR3 has 13 amino acids. The germline V gene has CDR1 SGDLS and CDR2 YYNGEE. Trimming shortened V by 3 bases and J by 7 bases, and 13 bases separated the two germline ends. The CDR3 here is CASSELGYGEAFF. The CDR3 bases are TGTGCCAGCAGCGAGTTGGGATATGGTGAAGCTTTCTTT. Based on the CDR3 plus reference TRBV9 and TRBJ1-1, the full variable domain is DSGVTQTPKHLITATGQRVTLRCSPRSGDLSVYWYQQSLDQGLQFLIQYYNGEERAKGNILERFSAQQFPDLHSELNLSSLELGDSALYFCASSELGYGEAFFGQGTRLTVV.

The V call is TRBV5-1, the J call TRBJ1-5; 9 bases fit TRBD1. V lost 3 bases and J lost 6; bases outside the gene matches: 4. The CDR3 is 14 residues long. Germline loops: CDR1 SGHRS, CDR2 YFSETQ. For the CDR3, the DNA is TGCGCCAGCAGCTCTGGGACAGGGAGTCAGCCCCAGCATTTT. This encodes CASSSGTGSQPQHF.

The chain carries TRBV12-5 and TRBJ1-5; 9 positions agree with TRBD1. The CDR3 has 15 amino acids. With V trimmed by 7 bases and J by 2 bases, 6 bases remained unmatched. Germline V gene lookup returns CDR1 LGHNT and CDR2 FRNRAP. CDR3 sequence: CASAAGQGGNQPQHF. The DNA of the CDR3 is TGTGCTAGTGCCGCGGGACAGGGTGGCAATCAGCCCCAGCATTTT.

CDR3 in amino acids: CASRFWETGELFF. CDR3 nucleotides: TGTGCCAGCAGGTTTTGGGAAACCGGGGAGCTGTTTTTT. J is TRBJ2-2 and V is TRBV12-3 or TRBV12-4; D remains ambiguous. CDR3 length: 13 amino acids. Trimming stripped 6 bases from V and 5 bases from J, with 10 bases between.

The V gene is TRBV5-6, the J gene TRBJ2-1, with 14 bases identical to TRBD2. This CDR3 is built from 16 residues. From germline, CDR1 is SGHDT and CDR2 YYEEEE. The ends lost 4 bases at V and 7 bases at J; junction bases unmatched: 7. In DNA, the CDR3 is TGTGCCAGCAGCCTTGGACTAGCGGGAGGATCGAATGAGCAGTTCTTC. Its translation: CASSLGLAGGSNEQFF.

This rearrangement joins TRBV5-3 to TRBJ2-4; D may be TRBD1 or TRBD2 (6 bases each). TRBV5-3 is treated as an ORF (open reading frame) with a function not yet certain. Trimming took 4 bases from V and 0 from J, leaving 17 bases between them. The CDR3 runs 17 residues. The CDR3 bases are TGTGCCAGAAGCCTGGGGGGCCGAGCCCTAGCCAAAAACATTCAGTACTTC. Its translation: CARSLGGRALAKNIQYF.

The V and J genes are TRBV12-3 or TRBV12-4 and TRBJ1-6; 9 positions match TRBD1. The CDR3 covers 13 residues. Losses at the gene ends were 7 bases for V and 8 bases for J; bases not matched to a gene: 3. CDR3 sequence (DNA): TGTGCCAGCACCCGACAGGGGGATTCACCCCTCCACTTT. Protein: CASTRQGDSPLHF.

V is TRBV7-6 and J is TRBJ1-2; D ambiguous. The CDR3 is 15 amino acids. V shed 5 bases and J shed 7 bases, with 20 bases lying between them. The V gene's germline CDR1 is SGHVS and CDR2 FNYEAQ. CDR3 in amino acids: CASSPGRELGAGYTF. The CDR3 region has the DNA TGTGCCAGCAGCCCTGGAAGAGAACTCGGCGCTGGCTACACCTTC.

This clone was seen once. This sequence joins TRBV19 and TRBJ2-3; D is possibly TRBD1 or TRBD2 (5 bases each). The germline CDR1 and CDR2 sequences are LNHDA and SQIVND (reference sequence). The CDR3 has 14 amino acids. V gave up 5 bases and J gave up 2 bases, with 11 bases separating them. In nucleotides, the CDR3 is TGTGCCAGTAGTCGTTCGGGACCCACAGATACGCAGTATTTT. Translation gives CASSRSGPTDTQYF.

The rearrangement links TRBV18 to TRBJ1-1; 8 nucleotides align to TRBD1. V lost 0 bases, J lost 5 bases, and 11 bases stayed unmatched. The CDR3 consists of 17 residues. Germline CDR1 is KGHSH and CDR2 is LQKENI. The CDR3 sequence is CASSPPGQGALGTEAFF. The CDR3 DNA reads as TGTGCCAGCTCACCACCGGGGCAGGGGGCGCTCGGGACTGAAGCTTTCTTT.

The rearrangement uses TRBV20-1 and TRBJ1-1; D remains ambiguous. The CDR3 spans 11 residues. Trimming shortened V by 2 bases and J by 11 bases, and 12 bases separated the two germline ends. The germline V gene has CDR1 DFQATT and CDR2 SNEGSKA (reference sequence). The CDR3: CSARIGAMAFF. The CDR3 DNA is TGCAGTGCTAGAATAGGCGCGATGGCTTTCTTT.

The V and J genes are TRBV5-1 and TRBJ2-5, with no clear D. Germline V lookup: CDR1 SGHRS, CDR2 YFSETQ. The CDR3 extends over 13 amino acids. V lost 0 bases to trimming and J lost 5 bases, with 8 bases between them. CDR3 loop: CASSLGDSETQYF. CDR3 bases: TGCGCCAGCAGCTTGGGTGACTCTGAGACCCAGTACTTC.

This clone was found once. CDR3 DNA sequence: TGTGCCAGCAGTCCCCGGACAGGGACAACCGGGGAGCTGTTTTTT. This translates into CASSPRTGTTGELFF. The genes are TRBV2 and TRBJ2-2, with 8 positions matching TRBD1. Trimming took 5 bases from V and 5 from J; bases not matched to a gene: 7. CDR1 SNHLY and CDR2 FYNNEI come from the germline V gene. This CDR3 is built from 15 residues.

V usage is TRBV23-1 and J usage is TRBJ1-2; TRBD1 is a possible D gene (5 bases). TRBV23-1 belongs to the ORF category, with a function that is uncertain. V gave up 4 bases and J gave up 6 bases, with 18 bases separating them. This CDR3 has 15 amino acids. The CDR3: CASSLGPGPPDGYTF. The CDR3 coding sequence is TGCGCCAGCAGTCTGGGTCCAGGGCCCCCGGATGGCTACACCTTC.